The sequence of this TCR beta chain was determined in a study of OX40 agonist ivuxolimab in advanced cancers. This clone has just a few counts. Only in-frame clones appear in the TCRdb table, and some are missing; sequencing was by immunoSEQ multiplex PCR. The sample carries some 26,000 clones, 75% to 85% recorded once. The sequenced sample was CD4+ or CD8+ T cells sorted from blood, obtained in a trial of the OX40 agonist ivuxolimab. The receptor was isolated from an adult with an advanced solid tumor such as melanoma, head and neck, liver or kidney cancer.

CDR3 coding DNA: TGTGCCAGCAGTTACACTAGCGGGAGATTCTACAATGAGCAGTTCTTC. Amino acids: CASSYTSGRFYNEQFF. The chain is built from TRBV6-6 and TRBJ2-1; 11 bases fit TRBD2. This CDR3 contains 16 residues. V was clipped by 2 bases and J by 3 bases; unmatched bases: 3. Germline CDR1 MNHNY, CDR2 SVGAGI (reference sequence).